Listed below are T cell receptor beta chains from one sample, sequenced in a study of control samples from healthy donors and cancer patients. Produced via immunoSEQ multiplex PCR; TCRdb's table is partial and in-frame only. The sample contains 50,000 to 55,000 clones, approximately 90% of which appear only once. The material sequenced was PBMCs. The receptors shown here come from a man in his forties with colorectal cancer. CDR3s include the opening cysteine and the closing phenylalanine or tryptophan. The D gene is left open where the match is weak. Clone size appears in some rows only: once, few, many, or a class for an expanded clone.

size	V	J	D	CDR3	DNA
-	TRBV6-5	TRBJ1-5	-	CASRDSFNQPQHF	TGTGCCAGCAGGGACAGTTTCAATCAGCCCCAGCATTTT
-	TRBV19	TRBJ2-2	-	CASKPKGEGTGELFF	TGTGCCAGTAAACCAAAGGGAGAGGGAACCGGGGAGCTGTTTTTT
-	TRBV5-1	TRBJ2-1	TRBD2	CASSPITTSGRQISYNEQFF	TGCGCCAGCAGCCCAATTACGACTAGCGGGCGGCAGATCTCCTACAATGAGCAGTTCTTC
-	TRBV6-5	TRBJ2-6	-	CASSYGQPSGANVLTF	TGTGCCAGCAGTTATGGACAACCCTCTGGGGCCAACGTCCTGACTTTC
-	TRBV3-1/TRBV3-2	TRBJ2-7	-	CASSHSLREQYF	TGTGCCAGCAGCCATTCCTTACGGGAGCAGTACTTC
-	TRBV4-1	TRBJ1-3	TRBD1	CASSQEELGQGNVKTIYF	TGCGCCAGCAGCCAAGAGGAGTTGGGACAGGGGAACGTTAAGACCATATATTTT
-	TRBV9	TRBJ2-7	TRBD1	CASSLTGDGDEQYF	TGTGCCAGCAGCTTAACAGGGGACGGCGACGAGCAGTACTTC
few	TRBV6-5	TRBJ1-5	TRBD1	CASSYSGTARNQPQHF	TGTGCCAGCAGTTACTCAGGGACAGCAAGAAATCAGCCCCAGCATTTT
-	TRBV6-2/TRBV6-3	TRBJ1-2	TRBD1	CASSSRGQGYGYTF	TGTGCCAGCAGTTCCCGGGGACAGGGATATGGCTACACCTTC
few	TRBV3-1/TRBV3-2	TRBJ2-7	-	CASSQDPGRQDEQYF	TGTGCCAGCAGCCAAGACCCGGGACGGCAGGACGAGCAGTACTTC
-	TRBV28	TRBJ1-3	TRBD1	CASSFSLGQPTLGNTIYF	TGTGCCAGCAGTTTCTCCTTGGGACAGCCTACCCTAGGAAACACCATATATTTT
-	TRBV20-1	TRBJ2-5	-	CSARVETQYF	TGCAGTGCTAGGGTGGAGACCCAGTACTTC
-	TRBV28	TRBJ1-2	TRBD1	CASSLDQGDYYGYTF	TGTGCCAGCAGTTTGGACCAGGGGGATTACTATGGCTACACCTTC
once	TRBV19	TRBJ1-5	-	CASSIEHLNQPQHF	TGTGCCAGTAGTATAGAACACTTGAATCAGCCCCAGCATTTT
-	TRBV25-1	TRBJ2-3	TRBD1	CASSDRGPLDTQYF	TGTGCCAGCAGTGACAGGGGGCCCTTAGATACGCAGTATTTT
once	TRBV24-1	TRBJ2-2	TRBD2	CATTASGATGELFF	TGTGCCACCACGGCTAGCGGGGCCACCGGGGAGCTGTTTTTT
once	TRBV28	TRBJ2-7	TRBD1	CASSTQGVYYEQYF	TGTGCCAGCAGTACTCAGGGGGTATACTACGAGCAGTACTTC
-	TRBV5-5	TRBJ1-1	-	CASSLAHSQNTEAFF	TGTGCCAGCAGCTTGGCCCACAGCCAGAACACTGAAGCTTTCTTT
-	TRBV27	TRBJ2-7	-	CASSLGRQQTYEQYF	TGTGCCAGCAGTTTAGGGCGACAGCAAACCTACGAGCAGTACTTC
-	TRBV6-2/TRBV6-3	TRBJ2-1	TRBD2	CASRYLAGSYNEQFF	TGTGCCAGCAGGTACCTAGCGGGGTCCTACAATGAGCAGTTCTTC
-	TRBV10-1	TRBJ2-7	-	CASSDSFRTYEQYF	TGCGCCAGCAGTGATAGTTTTCGGACCTACGAGCAGTACTTC
-	TRBV30	TRBJ2-7	-	CAWNRRSSGTQNF	TGTGCCTGGAATAGACGCTCCTCCGGGACGCAGAACTTC
-	TRBV5-4	TRBJ1-2	-	CASSWDNGYTF	TGTGCCAGCAGCTGGGACAATGGCTACACCTTC
-	TRBV3-1/TRBV3-2	TRBJ1-2	-	CASSQATGDNYGYTF	TGTGCCAGCAGCCAAGCGACGGGGGATAACTATGGCTACACCTTC
few	TRBV11-3	TRBJ2-4	TRBD2	CASSFGRGSKNIQYF	TGTGCCAGCAGCTTTGGGAGGGGTTCCAAAAACATTCAGTACTTC
-	TRBV7-9	TRBJ1-1	TRBD1	CASSLTGYTEAFF	TGTGCCAGCAGCTTGACAGGGTACACTGAAGCTTTCTTT
few	TRBV6-2/TRBV6-3	TRBJ1-1	-	CASSYGRRAAFF	TGTGCCAGCAGTTACGGTCGAAGAGCAGCTTTCTTT
-	TRBV29-1	TRBJ2-5	TRBD1	CSVIRTGHQKTQYF	TGCAGCGTGATACGGACAGGGCATCAGAAGACCCAGTACTTC
-	TRBV7-8	TRBJ2-7	-	CASSLGVIPAHEQYF	TGTGCCAGCAGCTTAGGGGTGATCCCGGCGCACGAGCAGTACTTC